What follows is one T cell receptor beta chain and its context. The antigen this receptor binds is unknown. No base-level quality is on record; no much larger clone is a single base apart. This sample was taken from a study of regulatory T cells in long-lasting Graves disease (dated by TCRdb to the early 2020s). Study-wide context: Antithyroid drugs had been taken for less than 3 months by newly diagnosed Graves' disease patients. The study was registered as a clinical trial and conducted in China. This study used TCR sequencing and RNA sequencing of peripheral blood to compare persistent Graves' disease patients against newly diagnosed Graves' disease patients. TCR sequencing covered some 13 persistent and 20 newly diagnosed Graves' disease patients, some 33 samples in total.

The time point label on this specimen signifies: newly diagnosed GD, antithyroid drugs for less than 3 months. RNA was extracted from PBMCs in TRIzol for both TCR sequencing and RNA sequencing. The diagnosis of Graves' disease followed American Thyroid Association guidelines. Patients for the study were recruited at an endocrinology department in Xi'an, China. Each patient gave 8.5 to 9.5 milliliters of peripheral blood, collected in an EDTA anticoagulant tube. Ficoll Paque Plus density gradient separation was used to isolate PBMCs, and no further T cell sorting was performed. An Agilent 2100 Bioanalyzer and agarose gel were used to assess RNA quality, and a NanoDrop 2000 was used to measure RNA concentration. Broad study findings and their caveats: Only the TCR beta chain was sequenced and analyzed. The authors acknowledged the small sample size as a limitation that may reduce accuracy. Compared with newly diagnosed patients, persistent Graves' disease patients had lower TCR Shannon entropy and fewer highly expanded clones, which suggests clonal expansion. Peripheral blood alone was examined, since thyroid tissue, which constituted the primary lesion, could not be accessed. A larger number of public clonotypes was shared among persistent patients (about 2,700) than among newly diagnosed patients (roughly 970).

Preparation of the library involved multiplex PCR. Instrument used: Illumina HiSeq 4000. TCR beta libraries were built with iRepertoire HTBI primers and Arm-PCR amplification of CDR3 regions. Before sequencing, the PCR products underwent gel purification. In the source study's methods: Across samples, 55 to 80 TRBV and around 15 TRBJ segments were identified and used for gene usage analysis of CDR3 amino acid clonotypes. Filtered high-quality paired reads were merged into contigs using COPE and FqMerger. BLAST was used to align contigs to IMGT TRBV, TRBD and TRBJ reference genes, with CDR3 defined following IMGT. Highly expanded clones were defined as clonotypes with a frequency above 0.1%. Shannon entropy was used to measure repertoire diversity, and the Gini coefficient was used to measure V-J evenness. A clonotype was considered public if more than one individual shared it. Starting from the raw public reads, TCRdb applied fastp trimming at Q25, assembled clones with MiXCR and retained in-frame beta chains. Records with the same CDR3 protein are collapsed into one entry carrying the most frequent genes and DNA. Clone size and V and J calls follow TCRdb, not the original study. This sample comprises hundreds of thousands of distinct CDR3 sequences, over 15% of them detected only once. The top ten hold about 10% of the sample.

This sample was shared with a second study, whose subject was T cells in Graves' hyperthyroidism and ophthalmopathy. The second paper states: Stable Graves' hyperthyroidism was defined as no progression to ophthalmopathy during 18 months of follow-up. Hyperthyroidism patients were aged 18 to 65 years and newly diagnosed, with disease duration of less than 2 months. Any patient with an uncontrolled infection, another autoimmune disease, pregnancy or lactation was excluded. Diagnoses were based on clinical symptoms, serum thyroxine and TRAb, thyroid ultrasound and orbital computed tomography. For the first round of RT-PCR on the TCR CDR3, the HTBI primer set was used together with the Qiagen OneStep RT-PCR kit. Most expanded thyroid clonotypes (frequency above 0.001) were also detected in blood, suggesting blood repertoires may reflect thyroid immune responses. In cross-validation, a model built on a 13 V-J signature told ophthalmopathy apart from stable hyperthyroidism with just under 90% sensitivity and about 81% specificity, and in testing the same model reached 80%/75%. During validation, the model predicted progression to ophthalmopathy a median of around six months ahead of onset, with around 65% sensitivity and 72.22% specificity. To identify TCR V-J signatures that set the groups apart, the researchers used a discovery cohort of 100 or so patients, made up of under 50 with Graves' ophthalmopathy and about 60 with stable Graves' hyperthyroidism. Whether ophthalmopathy could be predicted prospectively was tested in an independent validation cohort made up of about 20 hyperthyroidism patients plus 17 patients who later progressed to ophthalmopathy. The 95 to 100 discovery patients were randomly divided into training and test sets at a 7:3 ratio. In addition, the study compared T-cell repertoires in thyroid tissue and in blood from about six Graves' hyperthyroidism patients. Once sampling was done, hyperthyroidism patients were given methimazole at a starting dose of 30 mg daily, whereas ophthalmopathy patients were given high-dose intravenous methylprednisolone. The libraries were constructed in a second round of multiplex PCR and then size-selected and purified. Paired-end sequencing of the libraries was performed with 100 bp reads on an Illumina HiSeq2000. SOAPnuke was used to process the raw data, throwing out any read that contained adapters or uncalled bases, had a mean Phred below 15, or lacked an exact constant-primer or identifier match. High-quality paired reads were merged with COPE v1.2.5, and unique nucleotide sequences were defined as clonotypes. MiTCR v1.1 was used to align the clonotypes against IMGT TRBV, TRBD and TRBJ reference segments. The analysis included only V-J combinations with a frequency above 0.0001, which together covered approximately 99% of the repertoires. A TCS score was defined as the ratio between F50 (clonal expansion) and ExV (chaos), using BLOSUM62-based TCRdist between CDR3 peptides within each V-J. Welch's t-statistics and random forest reduced around 550 V-J features to some 14, which were used in a naive Bayes classifier (R e1071). No statistical method was used to set the sample size in advance, and investigators knew the group allocation. The paper describes TCR Vbeta CDR3 sequencing of about 140 peripheral blood samples, made up of 43 ophthalmopathy patients, around 78 hyperthyroidism patients and 17 progressor patients.

This sequence was found in a woman in her 30s with Graves disease. Donor details come from another sample of the same person, matched by shared clones. Sequencing was performed on peripheral blood mononuclear cells (PBMCs), taken at new diagnosis, from a patient treated with antithyroid drugs.

The bases read TGCGCCAGCAGCCAAGGGTGGGGCTCCGAGGCTGAAGCTTTCTTT. Its protein is CASSQGWGSEAEAFF. The V and J segments used are TRBV4-1 and TRBJ1-1; a tentative D match to TRBD1 spans 5 bases. The V end loses 1 base and the J end loses 6 bases, and a stretch of 15 bases separates them. The germline V gene yields MGHRA for CDR1 and YSYEKL for CDR2. The CDR3 runs 15 residues from the cysteine to the phenylalanine. The retained sequence is limited to the CDR3, 45 bases, with the frame set at the first base.